Each of the 8 T cell receptor beta chains below was sequenced from the same sample in a study of vaccination effects on CD4 cells after COVID-19. Having been cultured for around nine days, the cells underwent CD4+ T cell isolation. From March to December 2020, the person had a SARS-CoV-2 infection that was confirmed by PCR. Subjects were given two BNT162b2 or mRNA-1273 vaccine doses. Their cognate antigens are unknown. Generated by immunoSEQ multiplex PCR, the TCRdb table keeps only in-frame clones and is missing some. Among tens of thousands of clones listed, around 72% were seen once. The source was CD4+ T cells from PBMCs cultured without peptide, collected after COVID-19 vaccination. Every receptor here comes from a human donor who had a prior SARS-CoV-2 infection.

The CDR3 is CASSSGTSGVDTQYF. CDR3 sequence (DNA): TGTGCCAGCAGCTCAGGGACTAGCGGGGTAGATACGCAGTATTTT. This chain joins TRBV5-8 and TRBJ2-3, with 13 bases fitting TRBD2. This CDR3 has 15 residues. With V trimmed by 3 bases and J by 5 bases, 3 bases remained unmatched. The germline CDR1 and CDR2 sequences are SGHTS and YDEGEE.

The V call is TRBV5-1, the J call TRBJ1-1, with D possibly matching TRBD1 (6 bases). Germline CDR1 SGHRS, CDR2 YFSETQ. This CDR3 is 12 amino acids long. Between the trimmed V and J ends, which lost 5 bases and 11 bases, there was a span of 16 bases. The DNA of the CDR3 is TGCGCCAGCAGGGGGCAGGGGAAAGCGGCTTTCTTT. This gives the protein CASRGQGKAAFF.

The V call is TRBV4-1, the J call TRBJ2-3, with unresolved D. Trimming removed 4 bases from V and 0 bases from J, with 8 bases in between. The CDR3 is 14 residues long. Germline CDR1 and CDR2: MGHRA and YSYEKL. This CDR3 reads CASSPSWSTDTQYF. The CDR3, as DNA: TGCGCCAGCAGCCCCTCCTGGAGCACAGATACGCAGTATTTT.

The chain joins TRBV9 to TRBJ2-2, with TRBD1 identical over 7 bases. This CDR3 is 15 amino acids long. J was trimmed by 5 bases and V by 0 bases; bases with no gene match: 4. Germline-derived CDR1 and CDR2 are SGDLS and YYNGEE. CDR3 region: CASSVETGRTGELFF. DNA of the CDR3: TGTGCCAGCAGCGTAGAGACAGGGCGGACCGGGGAGCTGTTTTTT.

The rearrangement uses TRBV11-3 and TRBJ2-1; D not certain. V was shortened by 1 base and J by 4 bases, with 5 bases between the two germline ends. This CDR3 is built from 13 residues. CDR1 SGHNT and CDR2 YENEEA come from the germline V gene. DNA of the CDR3: TGTGCCAGCAGCTTAGGGGGATACAATGAGCAGTTCTTC. Translation gives CASSLGGYNEQFF.

This clone was observed a few times. V gene TRBV11-2 combines with J gene TRBJ1-6; D is possibly TRBD1 (6 bases). The CDR3 has 16 residues. Germline-derived CDR1 and CDR2 are SGHAT and FQNNGV. V gave up 3 bases and J gave up 9 bases, with 18 bases separating them. Here the CDR3 reads CASSLAPWARGSPLHF. The DNA of the CDR3 is TGTGCCAGCAGCTTGGCCCCCTGGGCCAGGGGTTCACCCCTCCACTTT.

This sequence joins TRBV2 and TRBJ2-5, with D maybe TRBD1 (6 bases). CDR1 is SNHLY, CDR2 FYNNEI, per germline. Trimming shortened V by 4 bases and J by 2 bases, and 11 bases separated the two germline ends. There are 14 residues in the CDR3. CDR3 sequence reads: CASSGTGLQETQYF. In DNA, the CDR3 is TGTGCCAGCAGTGGAACAGGGTTGCAAGAGACCCAGTACTTC.

This clone has just a few counts. This rearrangement joins TRBV7-9 to TRBJ1-5, with TRBD1 identical over 10 bases. The CDR3 length is 14 residues. Germline V gene sequence: CDR1 SEHNR, CDR2 FQNEAQ (reference sequence). V was clipped by 3 bases and J by 5 bases; unmatched bases: 1. The CDR3 protein is CASSFGTGDQPQHF. Here the CDR3 DNA reads TGTGCCAGCAGCTTCGGGACAGGGGATCAGCCCCAGCATTTT.